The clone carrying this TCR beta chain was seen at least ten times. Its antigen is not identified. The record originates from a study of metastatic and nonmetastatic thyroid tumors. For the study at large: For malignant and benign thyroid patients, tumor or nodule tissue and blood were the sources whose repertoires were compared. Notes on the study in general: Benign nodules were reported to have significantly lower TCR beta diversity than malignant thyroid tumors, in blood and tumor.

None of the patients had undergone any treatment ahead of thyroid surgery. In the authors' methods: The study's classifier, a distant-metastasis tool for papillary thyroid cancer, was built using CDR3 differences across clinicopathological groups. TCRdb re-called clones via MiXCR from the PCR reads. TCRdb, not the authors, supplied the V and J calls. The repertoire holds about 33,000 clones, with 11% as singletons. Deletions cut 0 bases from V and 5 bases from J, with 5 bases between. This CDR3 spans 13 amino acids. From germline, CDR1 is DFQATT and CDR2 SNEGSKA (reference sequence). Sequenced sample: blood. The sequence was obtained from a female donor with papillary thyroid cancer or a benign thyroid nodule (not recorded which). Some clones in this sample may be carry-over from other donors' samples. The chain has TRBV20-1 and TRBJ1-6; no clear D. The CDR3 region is CSARENDNSPLHF. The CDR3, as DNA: TGCAGTGCTAGAGAGAACGATAATTCACCCCTCCACTTT.